The 6 T cell receptor beta chains in this list originate from one sample, sequenced in a study of blood T cell repertoires in COVID-19. Only in-frame clones appear in the TCRdb table, and some are missing; sequencing was by immunoSEQ multiplex PCR. The profile shows about 12,000 clones, 80% to 95% of them singletons. The sample comprised peripheral blood. These receptors were taken from a woman in her 70s with active COVID-19.

The genes are TRBV5-1 and TRBJ2-3; 10 positions agree with TRBD1. J lost 3 bases, V lost 3 bases, and 4 bases had no gene match. The CDR3 runs 15 residues. Germline lookup yields CDR1 SGHRS and CDR2 YFSETQ. DNA for the CDR3: TGCGCCAGCAGCTCGACAGGGGGCTTGACAGATACGCAGTATTTT. This gives the protein CASSSTGGLTDTQYF.

The rearrangement uses TRBV2 and TRBJ2-7, with TRBD2 identical over 13 bases. This CDR3 comprises 13 residues. V lost 10 bases and J lost 7; bases outside the gene matches: 7. CDR1 and CDR2 from the germline V gene are SNHLY and FYNNEI. The CDR3 coding sequence is TGTGCCACAGGACTAGCGGGAGTGCGGGAGCAGTACTTC. Protein: CATGLAGVREQYF.

The genes are TRBV4-1 and TRBJ1-4, with 9 bases aligning to TRBD1. The CDR3 length is 15 residues. J gave up 8 bases and V 4 bases, and 8 bases lay outside the gene matches. CDR1 is MGHRA, CDR2 YSYEKL, per germline. The CDR3 protein is CASSPGTGTREKLFF. The CDR3 DNA reads as TGCGCCAGCAGCCCCGGGACAGGGACGCGGGAAAAACTGTTTTTT.

This sequence joins TRBV5-4 and TRBJ2-1; 9 bases are a match to TRBD1. V was clipped by 6 bases and J by 6 bases; unmatched bases: 4. Germline V gene data show CDR1 as SGHNT and CDR2 as YYREEE (reference sequence). The CDR3 consists of 13 residues. CDR3 nucleotide sequence: TGTGCCAGCACGACAGGGGGGGGCAATGAGCAGTTCTTC. The encoded protein is CASTTGGGNEQFF.

V is TRBV5-4 and J is TRBJ2-4, with 9 bases identical to TRBD1. In germline, CDR1 is SGHNT, CDR2 YYREEE (reference sequence). This CDR3 has 15 amino acids. With 7 bases clipped from V and 1 base from J, the junction kept 6 bases outside the gene matches. The CDR3 coding sequence is TGTGCCAGCTCCCCCGGGACAGGGGCCAAAAACATTCAGTACTTC. Amino acids: CASSPGTGAKNIQYF.

The J gene is TRBJ2-7, the V gene TRBV5-6; the match to TRBD1 covers 8 bases. Trimming at V came to 2 bases and at J to 2 bases, leaving 9 bases not matched to a gene. Germline V gives CDR1 SGHDT, CDR2 YYEEEE. The CDR3 contains 16 residues. CDR3 protein: CASSFWTGSSPYEQYF. CDR3 bases: TGTGCCAGCAGCTTCTGGACAGGGAGTTCCCCCTACGAGCAGTACTTC.